This TCR beta chain was sequenced during a study of beta chain features in type 1 diabetes. Findings and limits, study-wide: Within the patient group, naive, central memory and Treg TCRB repertoires appeared more similar to each other than within healthy donors.

For this clone: The antigen remains unidentified.

V lost 5 bases and J lost 8, with 12 bases in between. The CDR3 has 13 residues. CDR1 is MNHEY and CDR2 is SMNVEV in the germline V gene (reference sequence). On average, the one heparinised blood draw given by each donor was approximately 0.12 L. CD45RO/CCR7/CD25/CD127/CD95/CD27 staining was used to isolate CD4+ naive, central memory, regulatory and stem cell-like memory cells by sorting. TCRB transcripts that were expressed got sequenced, as all of the isolated RNA had been reverse transcribed. Data came from immunoSEQ multiplex PCR; TCRdb stores just in-frame clones and leaves some out. Of about 260,000 clones detected, roughly two thirds appear once; the ten largest clones hold around 0.057%.

This clonotype originated in a man aged 30 to 45 in good health. V usage is TRBV27 and J usage is TRBJ1-4; D unresolved. The sample comprised naive CD4+ T cells from blood. The CDR3 nucleotides read TGTGCCAGCAGTATACGAGTTAGCGAAAAACTGTTTTTT. It codes for CASSIRVSEKLFF.